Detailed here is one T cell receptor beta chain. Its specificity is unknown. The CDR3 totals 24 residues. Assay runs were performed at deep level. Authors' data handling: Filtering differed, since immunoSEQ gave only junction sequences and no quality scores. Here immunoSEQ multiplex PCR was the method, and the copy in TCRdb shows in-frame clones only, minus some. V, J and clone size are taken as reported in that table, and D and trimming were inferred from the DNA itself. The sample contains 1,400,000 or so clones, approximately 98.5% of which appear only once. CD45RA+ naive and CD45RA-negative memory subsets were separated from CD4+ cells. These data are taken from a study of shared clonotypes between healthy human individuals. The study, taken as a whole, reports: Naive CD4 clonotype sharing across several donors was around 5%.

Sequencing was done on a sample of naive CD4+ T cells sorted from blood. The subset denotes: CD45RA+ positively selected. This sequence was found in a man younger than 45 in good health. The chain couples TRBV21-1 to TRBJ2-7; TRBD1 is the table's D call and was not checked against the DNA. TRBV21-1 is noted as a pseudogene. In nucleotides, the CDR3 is TGTGCCAGCAGCAAAGTTTGCTGTTGGGGCCGACAGAAGGAAAACCGCCGTAAATCTTACGAGCAGTACTTC. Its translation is CASSKVCCWGRQKENRRKSYEQYF.